Each of the 7 T cell receptor beta chains below was sequenced from the same sample in a study of T-cell reconstitution after alpha-beta-depleted transplantation in children. Researchers prepared the TCRbeta library using unique molecular identifiers, the study reports. MiXCR, applied by TCRdb to the PCR reads, yields one record per CDR3 protein. Of about 980,000 distinct CDR3 sequences listed, 25% to 35% are singletons. The material was PBMCs, mostly from graft donor cells, obtained 360 days after TCRalphabeta/CD19-depleted stem cell transplant. These TCRs come from a boy younger than two who had a stem cell transplant for SCID, so the T cells may come from the graft donor.

The chain joins TRBV4-1 to TRBJ2-3; 7 bases map to TRBD2. Germline V gene sequence: CDR1 MGHRA, CDR2 YSYEKL. Trimming took 0 bases from V and 4 from J; bases not matched to a gene: 13. The CDR3 contains 18 residues. In nucleotides, the CDR3 is TGCGCCAGCAGCCAAGAAGATTTATGGAGACTAGCTCCAGATACGCAGTATTTT. This translates into CASSQEDLWRLAPDTQYF.

This clonotype was detected a few times. The chain is built from TRBV29-1 and TRBJ1-1, with D unresolved. Looked up from germline, CDR1 is SQVTM and CDR2 is ANQGSEA. V lost 1 base to trimming and J lost 4 bases, with 13 bases between them. The CDR3 extends over 14 amino acids. The CDR3 DNA reads as TGCAGCGTTGAAGGGGCAATGGGGAGCACTGAAGCTTTCTTT. Protein sequence: CSVEGAMGSTEAFF.

The J gene is TRBJ1-5, the V gene TRBV12-3 or TRBV12-4; D is perhaps TRBD1 (5 bases). The CDR3 loop spans 17 amino acids. V lost 6 bases to trimming and J lost 0 bases, with 18 bases between them. CDR3 region: CASSLSAKGYSNQPQHF. As DNA, the CDR3 is TGTGCCAGCAGCCTTTCAGCGAAGGGGTATAGCAATCAGCCCCAGCATTTT.

This sequence joins TRBV5-1 and TRBJ1-4, with TRBD1 as a possible D gene (6 bases). Looked up from germline, CDR1 is SGHRS and CDR2 is YFSETQ. The length of the CDR3 is 16 residues. Trimming took off 4 bases at V and 0 bases at J, with 13 bases between the two ends. The CDR3 region is CASSLRDTTTNEKLFF. The CDR3 DNA is TGCGCCAGCAGCCTACGGGACACAACAACTAATGAAAAACTGTTTTTT.

This chain joins TRBV7-4 and TRBJ2-7; no definite D call. This CDR3 has 13 residues. With 7 bases removed from V and 2 bases from J, the gap between germline ends came to 12 bases. Germline lookup yields CDR1 SGHVT and CDR2 SQSDAQ. The CDR3 loop reads CASTLIGAYEQYF. As DNA, the CDR3 is TGTGCCAGCACCCTGATTGGGGCCTACGAGCAGTACTTC.

This clonotype has more than one count but fewer than ten. The V call is TRBV15, the J call TRBJ2-2, with no clear D. This CDR3 has 15 residues. CDR1 LNHNV and CDR2 YYDKDF come from the germline V gene (reference sequence). The V gene lost 0 bases and the J gene lost 5 bases, with 10 bases spanning the gap. CDR3 amino acids: CATSRDHTATGELFF. In DNA, the CDR3 is TGTGCCACCAGCAGAGATCATACAGCTACCGGGGAGCTGTTTTTT.

A few counts support this clonotype. The chain couples TRBV20-1 to TRBJ1-6; maybe TRBD1 (5 bases). Germline loops: CDR1 DFQATT, CDR2 SNEGSKA (reference sequence). Trimming took off 6 bases at V and 7 bases at J, with 16 bases between the two ends. The CDR3 covers 14 residues. The CDR3 DNA reads as TGCAGTGCGCATTCCGGGACGCACAATTCACCCCTCCACTTT. It translates to CSAHSGTHNSPLHF.